This TCR beta chain was retrieved from a study of T cells in Graves' hyperthyroidism and ophthalmopathy. Study as a whole: Peripheral blood was secured at the point of initial diagnosis, before any treatment.

As for this clonotype: What it recognizes is unknown.

The CDR3 contains 12 residues. Germline CDR1 and CDR2: MNHNS and SASEGT. Trimming took 6 bases from V and 8 from J, leaving 13 bases between them. There were TCR beta CDR3 regions amplified from RNA transcripts. Initially, a first-round RT-PCR of the TCR CDR3 employed the HTBI primer set. One entry per CDR3 protein, called by TCRdb with MiXCR from the multiplex PCR reads. The table includes 450,000 to 600,000 distinct CDR3 sequences, 11% to 15% detected once. Study observations and caveats: The model anticipated ophthalmopathy a median approximately 6.5 months pre-onset.

The sequence was obtained from a woman in her thirties or forties with Graves' hyperthyroidism. The chain is built from TRBV6-1 and TRBJ2-5; TRBD2 is a possible D gene (6 bases). Sample: blood. CDR3 coding DNA: TGTGCCAGCAGACGACTAGTAGATACCCAGTACTTC. This encodes CASRRLVDTQYF.